This TCR beta chain was sequenced in a study of blood T cells in healthy people across ages. Study-wide results and limits: Per million T cells, TCR beta diversity dropped roughly linearly as age increased.

Through a sample-barcoded 5' primer and a J-beta primer mix, a second PCR was run for roughly 7 to 12 cycles. TCRdb itself ran the 5' RACE reads through MiXCR, one entry per CDR3 protein. The sample has hundreds of thousands of distinct CDR3 sequences, about a quarter seen once. As for this clonotype: Antigen unknown.

There are 18 residues in the CDR3. The V and J ends lost 0 bases and 7 bases respectively, with 22 bases between them. Germline CDR1 SGHRS, CDR2 YFSETQ. These sequences were also reported in another study, on T cells of mothers and their children. From that second work: Each donor was one of three healthy Caucasian mothers or one of their six children. Added by the second PCR's M1S primer were sample barcodes and 2-4 random nucleotides.

This receptor was identified in a boy aged 2 to 9 in good health. Sequencing was done on a sample of blood. V gene TRBV5-1 combines with J gene TRBJ2-2; unclear D gene. The CDR3 is CASSLGIIREVRGGELFF. DNA of the CDR3: TGCGCCAGCAGCTTGGGGATAATCCGAGAGGTCAGAGGCGGGGAGCTGTTTTTT.